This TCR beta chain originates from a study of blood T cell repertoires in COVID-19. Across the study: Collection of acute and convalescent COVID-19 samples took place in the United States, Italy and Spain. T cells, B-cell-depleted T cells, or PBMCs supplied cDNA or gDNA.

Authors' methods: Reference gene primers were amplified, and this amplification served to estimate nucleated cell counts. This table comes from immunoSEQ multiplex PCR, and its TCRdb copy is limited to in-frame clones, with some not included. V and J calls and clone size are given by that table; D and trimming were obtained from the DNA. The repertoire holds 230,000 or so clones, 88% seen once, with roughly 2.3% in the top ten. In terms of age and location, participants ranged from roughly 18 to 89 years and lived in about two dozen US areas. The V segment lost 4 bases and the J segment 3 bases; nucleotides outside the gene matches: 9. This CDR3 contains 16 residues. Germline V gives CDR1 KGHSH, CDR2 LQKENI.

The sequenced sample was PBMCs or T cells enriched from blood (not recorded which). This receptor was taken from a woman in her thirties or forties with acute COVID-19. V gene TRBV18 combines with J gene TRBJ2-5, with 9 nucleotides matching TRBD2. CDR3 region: CASSRGWAGGEETQYF. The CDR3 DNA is TGTGCCAGCTCACGCGGCTGGGCGGGAGGGGAAGAGACCCAGTACTTC.